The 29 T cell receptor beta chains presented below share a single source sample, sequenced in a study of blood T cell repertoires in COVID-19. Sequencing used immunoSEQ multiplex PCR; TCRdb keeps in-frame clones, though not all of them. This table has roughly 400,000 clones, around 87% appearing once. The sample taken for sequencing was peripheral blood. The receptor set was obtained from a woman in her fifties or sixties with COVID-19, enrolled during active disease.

The CDR3 DNA reads TGTGCCTGGAATAGCGGAAGCACAGATACGCAGTATTTT. This sequence encodes CAWNSGSTDTQYF. The chain carries TRBV30 and TRBJ2-3; a possible D gene is TRBD2 (6 bases). The CDR3 is made up of 13 amino acids. With 4 bases removed from V and 0 bases from J, the gap between germline ends came to 8 bases. CDR1 GTSNPN and CDR2 SVGIG come from the germline V gene (reference sequence).

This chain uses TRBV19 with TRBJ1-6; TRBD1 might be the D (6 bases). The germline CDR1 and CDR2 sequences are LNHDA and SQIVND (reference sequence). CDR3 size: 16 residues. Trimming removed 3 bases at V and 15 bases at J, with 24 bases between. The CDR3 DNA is TGTGCCAGTAGTATTGTGTTGGGAGGGGGAGCTCAACGCCTCCACTTT. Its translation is CASSIVLGGGAQRLHF.

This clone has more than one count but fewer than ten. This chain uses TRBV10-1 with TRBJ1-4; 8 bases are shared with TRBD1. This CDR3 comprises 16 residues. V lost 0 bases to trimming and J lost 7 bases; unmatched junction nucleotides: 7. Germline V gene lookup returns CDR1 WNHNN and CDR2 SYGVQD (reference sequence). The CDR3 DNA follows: TGCGCCAGCAGTGAGTCGGATGGACAGGGTGGTGAAAAACTGTTTTTT. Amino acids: CASSESDGQGGEKLFF.

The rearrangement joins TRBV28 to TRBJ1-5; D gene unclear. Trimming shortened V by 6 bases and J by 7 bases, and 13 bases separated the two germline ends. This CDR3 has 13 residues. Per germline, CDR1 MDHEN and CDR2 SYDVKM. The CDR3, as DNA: TGTGCCAGCAGCTTGCCCGGGTGGCAGCCCCAGCATTTT. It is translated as CASSLPGWQPQHF.

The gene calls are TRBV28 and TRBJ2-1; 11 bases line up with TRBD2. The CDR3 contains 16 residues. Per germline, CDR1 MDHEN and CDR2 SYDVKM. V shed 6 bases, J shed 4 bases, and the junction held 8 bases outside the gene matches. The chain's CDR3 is CASRNLGTSGYNEQFF. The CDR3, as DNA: TGTGCCAGCAGGAACCTAGGGACTAGCGGATACAATGAGCAGTTCTTC.

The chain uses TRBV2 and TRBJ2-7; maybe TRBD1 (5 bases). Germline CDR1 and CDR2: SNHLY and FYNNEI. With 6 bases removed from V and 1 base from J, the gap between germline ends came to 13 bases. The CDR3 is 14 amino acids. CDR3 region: CASSPTQVSYEQYF. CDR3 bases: TGTGCCAGCAGCCCGACACAGGTGTCCTACGAGCAGTACTTC.

The CDR3 protein is CASSSRGGSYNEQFF. CDR3 in DNA: TGCGCCAGCAGCTCGCGGGGGGGCTCCTACAATGAGCAGTTCTTC. The J gene is TRBJ2-1, the V gene TRBV5-1; TRBD2 matches 9 bases. CDR3 length: 15 amino acids. Germline V gene sequence: CDR1 SGHRS, CDR2 YFSETQ. V lost 3 bases, J lost 0 bases, and 1 base stayed unmatched.

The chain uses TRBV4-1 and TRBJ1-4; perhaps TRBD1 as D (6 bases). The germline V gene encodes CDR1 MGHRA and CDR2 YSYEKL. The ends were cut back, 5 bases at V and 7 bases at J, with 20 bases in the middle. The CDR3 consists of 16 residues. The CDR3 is CASSFQTQGIGEKLFF. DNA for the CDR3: TGCGCCAGCAGCTTCCAAACCCAGGGGATAGGTGAAAAACTGTTTTTT.

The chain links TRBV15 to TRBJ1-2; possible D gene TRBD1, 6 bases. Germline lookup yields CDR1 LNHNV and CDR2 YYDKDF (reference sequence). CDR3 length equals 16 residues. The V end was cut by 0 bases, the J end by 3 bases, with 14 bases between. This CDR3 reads CATSREITGTDYGYTF. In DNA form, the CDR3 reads TGTGCCACCAGCAGAGAAATAACAGGGACGGACTATGGCTACACCTTC. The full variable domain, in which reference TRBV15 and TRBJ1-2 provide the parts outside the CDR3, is DAMVIQNPRYQVTQFGKPVTLSCSQTLNHNVMYWYQQKSSQAPKLLFHYYDKDFNNEADTPDNFQSRRPNTSFCFLDIRSPGLGDTAMYLCATSREITGTDYGYTFGSGTRLTVV.

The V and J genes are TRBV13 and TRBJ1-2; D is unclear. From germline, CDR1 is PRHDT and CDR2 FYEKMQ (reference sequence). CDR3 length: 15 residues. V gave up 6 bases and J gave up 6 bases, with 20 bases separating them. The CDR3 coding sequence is TGTGCCAGCAGACAGCCCCCGCCCGGAAAGCATGGCTACACCTTC. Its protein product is CASRQPPPGKHGYTF.

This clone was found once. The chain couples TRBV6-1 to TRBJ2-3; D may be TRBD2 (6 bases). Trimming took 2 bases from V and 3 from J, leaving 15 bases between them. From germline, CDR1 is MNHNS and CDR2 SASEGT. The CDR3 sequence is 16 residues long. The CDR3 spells CASSETPLASTDTQYF. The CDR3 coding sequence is TGTGCCAGCAGTGAAACCCCACTAGCTAGTACAGATACGCAGTATTTT.

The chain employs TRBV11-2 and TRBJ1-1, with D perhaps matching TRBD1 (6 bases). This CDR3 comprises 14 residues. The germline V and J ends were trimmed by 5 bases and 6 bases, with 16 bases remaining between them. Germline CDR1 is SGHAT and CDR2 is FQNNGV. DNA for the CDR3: TGTGCCAGCAGCCCGCCGCAGGGGTTCTCTGAAGCTTTCTTT. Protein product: CASSPPQGFSEAFF.

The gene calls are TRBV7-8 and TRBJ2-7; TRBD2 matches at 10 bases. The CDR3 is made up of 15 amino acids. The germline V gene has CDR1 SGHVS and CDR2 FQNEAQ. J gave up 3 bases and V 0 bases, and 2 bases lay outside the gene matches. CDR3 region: CASSLASSGGYEQYF. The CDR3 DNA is TGTGCCAGCAGCTTAGCGTCTAGCGGGGGCTACGAGCAGTACTTC.

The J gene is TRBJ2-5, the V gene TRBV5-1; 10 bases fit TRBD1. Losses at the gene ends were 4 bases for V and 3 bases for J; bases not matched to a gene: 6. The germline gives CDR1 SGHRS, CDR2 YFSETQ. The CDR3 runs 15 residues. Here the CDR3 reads CASSRGGTGEETQYF. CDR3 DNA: TGCGCCAGCAGCCGGGGCGGGACAGGGGAAGAGACCCAGTACTTC.

CDR3: CASSSQGATNEKLFF. CDR3 coding DNA: TGTGCCAGCAGCTCCCAGGGGGCAACTAATGAAAAACTGTTTTTT. The chain carries TRBV11-2 and TRBJ1-4; 7 nucleotides agree with TRBD1. J gave up 0 bases and V 4 bases, and 2 bases lay outside the gene matches. CDR3 length: 15 residues. Germline-derived CDR1 and CDR2 are SGHAT and FQNNGV.

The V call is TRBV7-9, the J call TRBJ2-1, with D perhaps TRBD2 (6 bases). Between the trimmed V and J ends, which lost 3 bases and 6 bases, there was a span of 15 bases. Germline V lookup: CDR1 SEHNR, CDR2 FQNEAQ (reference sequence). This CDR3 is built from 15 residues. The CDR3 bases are TGTGCCAGCAGCTTTGCGGGGAGAGCATTCAATGAGCAGTTCTTC. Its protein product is CASSFAGRAFNEQFF.

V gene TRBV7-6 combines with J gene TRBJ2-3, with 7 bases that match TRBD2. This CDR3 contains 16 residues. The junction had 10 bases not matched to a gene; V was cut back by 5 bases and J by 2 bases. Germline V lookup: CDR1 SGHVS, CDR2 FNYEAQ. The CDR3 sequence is CASSQSGGGNTDTQYF. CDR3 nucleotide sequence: TGTGCCAGCAGCCAGAGTGGCGGGGGTAACACAGATACGCAGTATTTT.

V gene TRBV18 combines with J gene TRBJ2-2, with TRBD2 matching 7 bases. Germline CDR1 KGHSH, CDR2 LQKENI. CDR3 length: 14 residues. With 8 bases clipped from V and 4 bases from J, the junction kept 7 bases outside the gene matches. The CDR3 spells CASHPGGATGELFF. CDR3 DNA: TGTGCCAGCCACCCGGGGGGTGCCACCGGGGAGCTGTTTTTT. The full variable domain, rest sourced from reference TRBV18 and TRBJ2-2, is NAGVMQNPRHLVRRRGQEARLRCSPMKGHSHVYWYRQLPEEGLKFMVYLQKENIIDESGMPKERFSAEFPKEGPSILRIQQVVRGDSAAYFCASHPGGATGELFFGEGSRLTVL.

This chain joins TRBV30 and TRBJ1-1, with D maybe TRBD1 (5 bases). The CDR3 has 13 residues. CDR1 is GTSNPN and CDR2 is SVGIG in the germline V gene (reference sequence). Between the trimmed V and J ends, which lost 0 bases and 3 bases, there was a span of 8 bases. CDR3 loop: CAWSVRDDTEAFF. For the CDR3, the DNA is TGTGCCTGGAGTGTCAGGGATGACACTGAAGCTTTCTTT.

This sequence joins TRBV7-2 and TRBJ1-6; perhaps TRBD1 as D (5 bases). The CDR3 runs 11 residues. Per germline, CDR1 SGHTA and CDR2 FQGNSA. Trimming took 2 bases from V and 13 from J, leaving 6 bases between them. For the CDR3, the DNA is TGTGCCAGCAGCTTACGGGGGCCCCTCCACTTT. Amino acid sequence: CASSLRGPLHF.

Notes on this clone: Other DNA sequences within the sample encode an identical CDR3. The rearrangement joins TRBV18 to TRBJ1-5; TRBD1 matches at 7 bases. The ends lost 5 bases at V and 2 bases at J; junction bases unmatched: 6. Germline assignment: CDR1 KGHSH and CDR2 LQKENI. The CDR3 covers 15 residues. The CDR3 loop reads CASSSTGLGNQPQHF. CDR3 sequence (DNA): TGTGCCAGCTCATCGACAGGGTTGGGCAATCAGCCCCAGCATTTT.

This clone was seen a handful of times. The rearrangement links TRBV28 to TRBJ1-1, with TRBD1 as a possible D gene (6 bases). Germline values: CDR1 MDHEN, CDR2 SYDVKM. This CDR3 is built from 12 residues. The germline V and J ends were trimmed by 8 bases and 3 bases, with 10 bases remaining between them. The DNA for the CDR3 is TGTGCCAGCGGACAGTGGGACACTGAAGCTTTCTTT. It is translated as CASGQWDTEAFF.

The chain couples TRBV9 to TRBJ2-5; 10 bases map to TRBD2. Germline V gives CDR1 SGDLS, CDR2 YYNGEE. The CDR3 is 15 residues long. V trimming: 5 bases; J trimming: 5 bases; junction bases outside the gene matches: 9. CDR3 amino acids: CASSISGGAVETQYF. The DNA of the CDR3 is TGTGCCAGCAGTATAAGCGGGGGGGCCGTTGAGACCCAGTACTTC. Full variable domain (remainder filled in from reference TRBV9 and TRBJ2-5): DSGVTQTPKHLITATGQRVTLRCSPRSGDLSVYWYQQSLDQGLQFLIQYYNGEERAKGNILERFSAQQFPDLHSELNLSSLELGDSALYFCASSISGGAVETQYFGPGTRLLVL.

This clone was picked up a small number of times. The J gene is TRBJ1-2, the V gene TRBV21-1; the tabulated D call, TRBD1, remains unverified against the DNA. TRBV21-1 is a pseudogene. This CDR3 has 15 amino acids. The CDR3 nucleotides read TGTGCCAGCAGCAAAGGGACAGGGGGCGGAAGGTGCTACACCTTC. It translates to CASSKGTGGGRCYTF.

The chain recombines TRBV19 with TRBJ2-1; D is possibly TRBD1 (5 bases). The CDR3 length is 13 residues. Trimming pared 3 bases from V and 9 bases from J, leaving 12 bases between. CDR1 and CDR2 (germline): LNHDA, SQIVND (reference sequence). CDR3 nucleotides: TGTGCCAGTAGTATCGTCAGGGATGTTGAGCAGTTCTTC. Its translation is CASSIVRDVEQFF.

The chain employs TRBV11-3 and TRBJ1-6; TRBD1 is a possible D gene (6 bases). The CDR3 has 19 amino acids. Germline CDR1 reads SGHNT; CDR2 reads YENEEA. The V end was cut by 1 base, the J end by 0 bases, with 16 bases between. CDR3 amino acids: CASSLVGGAGSSYNSPLHF. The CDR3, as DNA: TGTGCCAGCAGCTTAGTTGGGGGGGCCGGGAGCTCCTATAATTCACCCCTCCACTTT.

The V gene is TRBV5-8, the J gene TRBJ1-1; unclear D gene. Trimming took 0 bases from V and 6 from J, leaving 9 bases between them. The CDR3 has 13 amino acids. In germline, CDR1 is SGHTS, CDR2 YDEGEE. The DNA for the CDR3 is TGTGCCAGCAGCTTGGAGCGGATCGCTGAAGCTTTCTTT. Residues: CASSLERIAEAFF.

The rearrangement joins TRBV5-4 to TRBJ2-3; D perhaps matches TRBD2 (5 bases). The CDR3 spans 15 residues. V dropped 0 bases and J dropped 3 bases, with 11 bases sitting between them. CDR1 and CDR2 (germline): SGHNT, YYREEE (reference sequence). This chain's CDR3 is CASSLASSNTDTQYF. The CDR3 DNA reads TGTGCCAGCAGCTTGGCCTCTAGCAATACAGATACGCAGTATTTT. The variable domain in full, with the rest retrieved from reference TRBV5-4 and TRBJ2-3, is ETGVTQSPTHLIKTRGQQVTLRCSSQSGHNTVSWYQQALGQGPQFIFQYYREEENGRGNFPPRFSGLQFPNYSSELNVNALELDDSALYLCASSLASSNTDTQYFGPGTRLTVL.

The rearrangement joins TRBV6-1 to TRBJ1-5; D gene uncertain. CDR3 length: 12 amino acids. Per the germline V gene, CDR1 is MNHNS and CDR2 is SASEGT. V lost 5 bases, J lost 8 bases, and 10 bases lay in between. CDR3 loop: CASSSRGEPQHF. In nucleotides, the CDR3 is TGTGCCAGCAGTTCACGAGGAGAGCCCCAGCATTTT.